The 17 T cell receptor beta chains below were found in one sample sequenced in a study of beta chain features in type 1 diabetes. The entirety of the isolated RNA underwent reverse transcription, so expressed TCRB transcripts were sequenced. Profiled with immunoSEQ multiplex PCR; TCRdb holds only in-frame clones, not every one. This sample has under 800,000 clones, with about a sixth found just once. What was sequenced was naive CD4+ T cells from blood. These receptor sequences come from a man aged 18 to 29 in good health.

The chain employs TRBV27 and TRBJ1-1; 7 positions agree with TRBD1. From germline, CDR1 is MNHEY and CDR2 SMNVEV (reference sequence). The CDR3 contains 15 residues. With V trimmed by 5 bases and J by 0 bases, 6 bases remained unmatched. As DNA, the CDR3 is TGTGCCAGCAGTGTGACAGGGCGTTTGAACACTGAAGCTTTCTTT. Amino acid sequence: CASSVTGRLNTEAFF.

The chain has TRBV30 and TRBJ2-3; D gene ambiguous. This CDR3 spans 14 amino acids. CDR1 and CDR2 (germline): GTSNPN, SVGIG (reference sequence). Trimming removed 5 bases from V and 0 bases from J, with 12 bases in between. DNA for the CDR3: TGTGCCTGGCTGTACAGCGCGAGCACAGATACGCAGTATTTT. Translation gives CAWLYSASTDTQYF.

As regards this clone: A junction boundary mismatches the germline segment, possibly from a read error. The genes are TRBV7-3 and TRBJ1-2; 8 nucleotides align to TRBD1. The germline V gene encodes CDR1 SGHTA and CDR2 FQGTGA. The CDR3 covers 14 residues. The CDR3 DNA follows: TGTGCCAGCAGCTTAACCCCCGGACAGGGCTTCTTCTTCTTC. It is translated as CASSLTPGQGFFFF.

This clone was found a few times. The chain recombines TRBV4-3 with TRBJ2-2, with D maybe TRBD2 (6 bases). The ends were cut back, 4 bases at V and 6 bases at J, with 18 bases in the middle. Germline CDR1 LGHNA, CDR2 YSLEER. The CDR3 runs 16 residues. The CDR3 loop is CASSPRDSSISGELFF. The CDR3 DNA reads TGCGCCAGCAGCCCCCGGGACTCGTCCATCTCCGGGGAGCTGTTTTTT.

The chain uses TRBV7-2 and TRBJ2-7; 10 nucleotides agree with TRBD2. CDR1 and CDR2 (germline): SGHTA, FQGNSA. The length of the CDR3 is 16 residues. The ends lost 5 bases at V and 0 bases at J; junction bases unmatched: 7. The CDR3 region is CASSRIAGGGSYEQYF. The CDR3 DNA reads as TGTGCCAGCAGCCGCATAGCGGGAGGCGGCTCCTACGAGCAGTACTTC.

This clone was observed a handful of times. The chain recombines TRBV18 with TRBJ1-1, with D possibly TRBD1 on 5 matching bases. Germline loops: CDR1 KGHSH, CDR2 LQKENI. The CDR3 length is 13 residues. The ends were cut back, 2 bases at V and 4 bases at J, with 8 bases in the middle. This CDR3 reads CASSPMGGTEAFF. CDR3 nucleotides: TGTGCCAGCTCACCAATGGGGGGCACTGAAGCTTTCTTT.

The rearrangement links TRBV4-3 to TRBJ2-3; TRBD2 is a possible D gene (7 bases). Germline values: CDR1 LGHNA, CDR2 YSLEER. The CDR3 is 15 residues long. V shed 4 bases and J shed 4 bases, with 15 bases lying between them. CDR3 loop: CASSPWGGRADTQYF. The CDR3 DNA reads as TGCGCCAGCAGCCCGTGGGGGGGGCGGGCAGATACGCAGTATTTT.

The chain uses TRBV9 and TRBJ2-1, with a weak D call TRBD2 (6 bases). V was shortened by 3 bases and J by 4 bases, with 14 bases between the two germline ends. The CDR3 contains 15 residues. Per the germline V gene, CDR1 is SGDLS and CDR2 is YYNGEE. Here the CDR3 DNA reads TGTGCCAGCAGCGAGCGGCGGGGCGGATACAATGAGCAGTTCTTC. Translating gives CASSERRGGYNEQFF.

In its sample, this clone was seen a few times. The chain employs TRBV7-3 and TRBJ2-1, with TRBD2 identical over 12 bases. The CDR3 has 16 amino acids. The junction had 10 bases not matched to a gene; V was cut back by 5 bases and J by 8 bases. CDR1 SGHTA and CDR2 FQGTGA come from the germline V gene. The CDR3 nucleotides read TGTGCCAGCAGCATAGATGGACTAGCGGGGATCTATGAGCAGTTCTTC. As protein: CASSIDGLAGIYEQFF.

This clone occurred a few times. This same CDR3 is encoded by further DNA sequences in the sample. CDR3 sequence (DNA): TGTGCCAGCAGCTCCCGAAGGGGGACTGAAGCTTTCTTT. Protein sequence: CASSSRRGTEAFF. V is TRBV7-3 and J is TRBJ1-1, with D possibly TRBD1 on 6 matching bases. V dropped 4 bases and J dropped 5 bases, with 11 bases sitting between them. The germline V gene encodes CDR1 SGHTA and CDR2 FQGTGA. The CDR3 totals 13 residues.

The chain recombines TRBV2 with TRBJ2-1, with 7 bases identical to TRBD1. V trimming: 5 bases; J trimming: 5 bases; junction bases outside the gene matches: 9. From germline, CDR1 is SNHLY and CDR2 FYNNEI. The CDR3 totals 15 residues. CDR3 in DNA: TGTGCCAGCAGTCCCGACAGGGTCCCCCACAATGAGCAGTTCTTC. Translating gives CASSPDRVPHNEQFF.

The chain joins TRBV30 to TRBJ2-1; 8 bases match TRBD2. Germline values: CDR1 GTSNPN, CDR2 SVGIG (reference sequence). The CDR3 runs to 16 residues. J lost 12 bases, V lost 3 bases, and 19 bases had no gene match. The DNA for the CDR3 is TGTGCCTGGAGCCCATTAGGGGTAGCGGGGTGGAGAGGGCAGTTCTTC. It yields the protein CAWSPLGVAGWRGQFF.

This clone was observed a handful of times. The gene calls are TRBV28 and TRBJ2-5, with D tentatively TRBD1 (6 bases). The V end was cut by 6 bases, the J end by 2 bases, with 13 bases between. Germline assignment: CDR1 MDHEN and CDR2 SYDVKM. This CDR3 has 14 amino acids. The chain's CDR3 is CASSLGTLQETQYF. CDR3 nucleotides: TGTGCCAGCAGCCTTGGGACACTTCAAGAGACCCAGTACTTC.

The chain has TRBV6-6 and TRBJ1-1, with D perhaps matching TRBD1 (5 bases). V gave up 1 base and J gave up 5 bases, with 11 bases separating them. The germline V gene encodes CDR1 MNHNY and CDR2 SVGAGI (reference sequence). The CDR3 length is 14 residues. Written as DNA, the CDR3 is TGTGCCAGCAGTTACTTGGGGCGCGGAACTGAAGCTTTCTTT. Translating it yields CASSYLGRGTEAFF.

A few counts support this clone. The CDR3 nucleotides are TGTGCCAGCAGCCAAGATATGGGTGGAGCTTTCTTT. It codes for CASSQDMGGAFF. The V call is TRBV14, the J call TRBJ1-1, with no clear D. This CDR3 has 12 residues. Trimming shortened V by 0 bases and J by 10 bases, and 9 bases separated the two germline ends. CDR1 and CDR2 from the germline V gene are SGHDN and FVKESK.

A few counts support this clone. The chain carries TRBV28 and TRBJ1-1; 7 positions agree with TRBD1. Germline lookup yields CDR1 MDHEN and CDR2 SYDVKM. The CDR3 extends over 15 amino acids. V lost 3 bases, J lost 0 bases, and 4 bases stayed unmatched. The CDR3 DNA sequence: TGTGCCAGCAGTTTTGGGGGACAGATGAACACTGAAGCTTTCTTT. Translating gives CASSFGGQMNTEAFF. The full variable domain, with the rest looked up from reference TRBV28 and TRBJ1-1, is DVKVTQSSRYLVKRTGEKVFLECVQDMDHENMFWYRQDPGLGLRLIYFSYDVKMKEKGDIPEGYSVSREKKERFSLILESASTNQTSMYLCASSFGGQMNTEAFFGQGTRLTVV.

The gene calls are TRBV11-2 and TRBJ2-5, with D possibly called TRBD1 or TRBD2 (5 bases each). Trimming removed 6 bases at V and 6 bases at J, with 20 bases between. This CDR3 is 15 amino acids long. The V gene's germline CDR1 is SGHAT and CDR2 FQNNGV. The CDR3 is CASRRPGLVAKTQYF. As DNA, the CDR3 is TGTGCCAGCAGACGGCCGGGGCTAGTTGCGAAGACCCAGTACTTC.